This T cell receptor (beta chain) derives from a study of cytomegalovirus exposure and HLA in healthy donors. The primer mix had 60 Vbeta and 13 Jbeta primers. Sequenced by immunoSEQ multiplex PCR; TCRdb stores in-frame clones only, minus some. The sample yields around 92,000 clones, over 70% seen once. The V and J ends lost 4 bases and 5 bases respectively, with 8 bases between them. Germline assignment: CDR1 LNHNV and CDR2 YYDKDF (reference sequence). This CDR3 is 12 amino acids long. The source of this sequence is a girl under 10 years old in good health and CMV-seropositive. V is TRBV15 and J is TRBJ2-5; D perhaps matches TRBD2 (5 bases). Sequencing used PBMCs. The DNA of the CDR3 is TGTGCCACCAGCATCGGGATGGAGACCCAGTACTTC. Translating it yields CATSIGMETQYF.